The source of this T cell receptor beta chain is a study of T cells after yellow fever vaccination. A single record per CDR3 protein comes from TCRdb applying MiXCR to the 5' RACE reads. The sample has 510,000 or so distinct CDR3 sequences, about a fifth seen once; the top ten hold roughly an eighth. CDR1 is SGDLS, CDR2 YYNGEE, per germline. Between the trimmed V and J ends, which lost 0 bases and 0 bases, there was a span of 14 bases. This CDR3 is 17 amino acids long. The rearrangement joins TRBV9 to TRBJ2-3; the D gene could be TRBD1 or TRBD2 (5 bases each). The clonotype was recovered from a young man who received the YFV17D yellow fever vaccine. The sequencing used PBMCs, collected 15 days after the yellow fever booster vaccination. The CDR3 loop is CASSVDYRDRSTDTQYF. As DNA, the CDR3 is TGTGCCAGCAGCGTAGATTATCGGGACCGAAGCACAGATACGCAGTATTTT.